This T cell receptor (beta chain) was sequenced in a study of tumor-infiltrating lymphocytes in primary liver carcinoma. Background on the study: Each of the samples returned roughly 3.65 to 7.5 million productive TCRbeta reads (a yield similar across tissue types).

On this clonotype itself: At one end the junction does not follow the germline gene, possibly because of a read error.

Using a constant-region primer together with ProtoScript II reverse transcriptase, TCR beta cDNA was made from about 490 ng of total RNA. A slightly modified ARM-PCR protocol with three nested multiplex PCR rounds produced these TCR beta libraries. Researchers ran the first two PCR rounds for approximately 9 cycles each with TRBV1-TRBV30 forward primers and a C-beta reverse primer. MiXCR, applied by TCRdb to the multiplex PCR reads, yields one record per CDR3 protein. This sample has around 80,000 distinct CDR3 sequences, with roughly two thirds found just once. Co-extraction of both nucleic acids (RNA and DNA) used roughly 18-32 mg of unsorted bulk tissue. Germline CDR1 MNHNS, CDR2 SASEGT. There are 15 residues in the CDR3.

This sequence originates from a man in his forties or fifties with primary liver carcinoma and hepatitis B virus infection. The chain joins TRBV6-1 to TRBJ2-1, with D unclear. Sequencing was performed on tumor-adjacent normal liver tissue. This CDR3 is CASSYTSNSYHEQFF. The CDR3, as DNA: TGTGCCAGTAGCTATACCAGCAACTCCTACCATGAGCAGTTCTTC.